This T cell receptor (beta chain) originates from a study of PD-1 blockade in classical Hodgkin lymphoma. Notes on the study in general: Newly diagnosed patients were reported to start with lower TCR diversity than healthy donors.

Measured with immunoSEQ multiplex PCR; TCRdb has only the in-frame clones, and not every one. Of around 7,300 clones in the sample, approximately 86% were seen once. On this clone: Its specificity is not known.

Time point described: cycle 4 day 1 (C4D1), after more than 5 weeks of nivolumab. Each patient relapsed following autologous stem cell transplantation, and prior brentuximab vedotin exposure differed. V lost 0 bases and J 4 bases, leaving 10 bases between the germline ends. Per germline, CDR1 SGHRS and CDR2 YFSETQ. The CDR3 has 14 residues. The sequence derives from a human donor with classical Hodgkin lymphoma. This sample comprised peripheral blood mononuclear cells (PBMCs), obtained before the fourth cycle of nivolumab. The chain couples TRBV5-1 to TRBJ1-2; D unclear. The CDR3 DNA follows: TGCGCCAGCAGCTTGGGCAGCGGTCTCTATGGCTACACCTTC. Encoded protein: CASSLGSGLYGYTF. The entire variable domain, with the rest obtained from reference TRBV5-1 and TRBJ1-2, is as follows: KAGVTQTPRYLIKTRGQQVTLSCSPISGHRSVSWYQQTPGQGLQFLFEYFSETQRNKGNFPGRFSGRQFSNSRSEMNVSTLELGDSALYLCASSLGSGLYGYTFGSGTRLTVV.